One and the same sample provided the 7 T cell receptor beta chains below, sequenced in a study of blood T cell repertoires in COVID-19. Using immunoSEQ multiplex PCR, the repertoire was profiled, and TCRdb retains in-frame clones only, with some absent. Of roughly 53,000 clones in the sample, over 75% were seen once. The material sequenced was peripheral blood. The receptors were gathered from a human donor in a cohort sampled during active COVID-19.

This clone is a singleton in its sample. V is TRBV7-2 and J is TRBJ2-2; TRBD2 aligns across 7 bases. Germline V CDR1 and CDR2: SGHTA, FQGNSA. With V trimmed by 5 bases and J by 5 bases, 11 bases remained unmatched. This CDR3 has 16 amino acids. For the CDR3, the DNA is TGTGCCAGCAGCCCACGGGGAGGGGCGAGGACCGGGGAGCTGTTTTTT. Translating it yields CASSPRGGARTGELFF.

V usage is TRBV18 and J usage is TRBJ1-1; D may be TRBD1 (6 bases). The V gene lost 3 bases and the J gene lost 6 bases, with 8 bases spanning the gap. Germline CDR1 and CDR2: KGHSH and LQKENI. This CDR3 is 12 amino acids long. The CDR3 reads CASSPGGPEAFF. The CDR3 nucleotides read TGTGCCAGCTCACCTGGGGGCCCTGAAGCTTTCTTT.

The rearrangement uses TRBV19 and TRBJ1-2; D remains unclear. The length of the CDR3 is 11 residues. V was shortened by 4 bases and J by 5 bases, with 5 bases between the two germline ends. Germline CDR1 reads LNHDA; CDR2 reads SQIVND (reference sequence). CDR3 loop: CASSNRYGYTF. The CDR3 region has the DNA TGTGCCAGTAGTAATCGGTATGGCTACACCTTC.

The rearrangement links TRBV2 to TRBJ2-7, with 9 bases fitting TRBD1. After removal of 5 bases from V and 2 bases from J, the junction contained 7 bases not matched to a gene. The germline gives CDR1 SNHLY, CDR2 FYNNEI. The CDR3 spans 15 residues. This CDR3 reads CASSSGWTGAYEQYF. CDR3 bases: TGTGCCAGCAGTAGCGGGTGGACAGGGGCCTACGAGCAGTACTTC.

There are a few counts of this clone. This chain joins TRBV6-2 or TRBV6-3 and TRBJ1-3; no firm D call. With 2 bases removed from V and 5 bases from J, the gap between germline ends came to 7 bases. This CDR3 has 13 residues. From germline, CDR1 is MNHEY and CDR2 SVGEGT. CDR3 nucleotide sequence: TGTGCCAGCAGTTACGTCAGGAGAAACACCATATATTTT. Translating gives CASSYVRRNTIYF.

V is TRBV29-1 and J is TRBJ2-1; weak D call: TRBD1 (5 bases). The CDR3 is 13 residues long. V lost 1 base and J 15 bases, leaving 19 bases between the germline ends. Germline V gives CDR1 SQVTM, CDR2 ANQGSEA. In DNA, the CDR3 is TGCAGCGTTGAAGGGCAGGGATTCCAGGGCAGGTTCTTC. Amino acid sequence: CSVEGQGFQGRFF.

The chain has TRBV7-2 and TRBJ2-2, with 7 bases identical to TRBD2. The CDR3 extends over 13 amino acids. The V segment lost 6 bases and the J segment 6 bases; nucleotides outside the gene matches: 4. CDR1 is SGHTA and CDR2 is FQGNSA in the germline V gene. The CDR3 loop reads CASSWTSSGELFF. Here the CDR3 DNA reads TGTGCCAGCAGTTGGACTAGTTCCGGGGAGCTGTTTTTT.